This TCR beta chain came from a study of cytomegalovirus exposure and HLA in healthy donors. Study results and caveats: Later on, an analysis showed TCR association rates differing by HLA locus, with DRB1 the most and HLA-C the fewest.

Note on this clone: The antigen remains unidentified.

Germline CDR1 is MNHNY and CDR2 is SVGAGI (reference sequence). CDR3 length equals 12 residues. Trimming cost V 7 bases and J 4 bases; bases outside gene matches: 4. The PCR used 60 Vbeta and 13 Jbeta primers. Only in-frame clones appear in the TCRdb table, and some are missing; sequencing was by immunoSEQ multiplex PCR. The sample contains roughly 250,000 clones, around four fifths of which appear only once. The V gene is TRBV6-6, the J gene TRBJ2-7; 7 bases are a match to TRBD2. Sequencing input: PBMCs. The sequence was obtained from a woman between 40 and 50 years old in good health and CMV-seropositive. The CDR3 nucleotides read TGTGCCAGCAAAACTAGCGAGTACGAGCAGTACTTC. This encodes CASKTSEYEQYF.